A selection of T cell receptor beta chains follows, all from one sample in a study of OX40 agonist ivuxolimab in advanced cancers. TCRdb's copy holds only in-frame clones and misses some; the assay was immunoSEQ multiplex PCR. Of roughly 11,000 clones in the sample, 65% to 80% were seen once. This material consisted of CD4+ or CD8+ T cells sorted from blood, taken in a trial of the OX40 agonist ivuxolimab. Every receptor here comes from an adult with an advanced solid tumor such as melanoma, head and neck, liver or kidney cancer. CDR3s include the opening cysteine and the closing phenylalanine or tryptophan. The D gene is left open where the match is weak. Some rows mark clone size as missing; the rest say once, few, many or name a class of expanded clone.

V	D	size	J	CDR3	DNA
TRBV5-6	NA	once	TRBJ2-5	CASSSYMNQETQYF	TGTGCCAGCAGCTCCTATATGAACCAAGAGACCCAGTACTTC
TRBV19	NA	NA	TRBJ2-1	CASSPPGVGYNEQFF	TGTGCCAGTAGTCCTCCGGGGGTAGGATACAATGAGCAGTTCTTC
TRBV5-4	NA	NA	TRBJ2-1	CASSLAGNEQFF	TGTGCCAGCAGCTTGGCCGGGAATGAGCAGTTCTTC
TRBV2	NA	NA	TRBJ2-3	CASIIDSTDTQYF	TGTGCCAGCATCATAGACAGCACAGATACGCAGTATTTT
TRBV27	NA	NA	TRBJ2-1	CASSSANEQFF	TGTGCCAGCAGTTCGGCAAATGAGCAGTTCTTC
TRBV5-1	TRBD2	NA	TRBJ2-7	CASSFGLGSYEQYF	TGCGCCAGCAGCTTCGGACTAGGTTCCTACGAGCAGTACTTC
TRBV5-8	TRBD1	NA	TRBJ1-4	CASSSGQVTNEKLFF	TGTGCCAGCAGCTCAGGACAGGTGACTAATGAAAAACTGTTTTTT
TRBV5-4	NA	once	TRBJ2-7	CASTSRGVHEQYF	TGTGCCAGCACCAGCAGGGGCGTCCACGAGCAGTACTTC
TRBV6-1	NA	NA	TRBJ2-4	CASSDGLEGNIQYF	TGTGCCAGCAGTGATGGCCTTGAAGGAAACATTCAGTACTTC
TRBV7-2	TRBD1	NA	TRBJ2-2	CASSLRGRNGELFF	TGTGCCAGCAGCTTAAGGGGGCGGAACGGGGAGCTGTTTTTT
TRBV30	NA	NA	TRBJ2-7	CAWSVGDLDEQYF	TGTGCCTGGAGTGTAGGGGACCTGGACGAGCAGTACTTC
TRBV9	NA	NA	TRBJ1-6	CASSVGHHNNSPLHF	TGTGCCAGCAGCGTTGGACACCACAATAATTCACCCCTCCACTTT
TRBV27	NA	NA	TRBJ1-1	CASIESHEAFF	TGTGCCAGCATTGAAAGCCATGAAGCTTTCTTT
TRBV6-6	NA	NA	TRBJ2-7	CASSYFKLGPEEQYF	TGTGCCAGCAGTTACTTTAAGCTGGGCCCGGAAGAGCAGTACTTC
TRBV27	NA	NA	TRBJ2-7	CASRGAGYEQYF	TGTGCCAGCCGGGGGGCGGGCTACGAGCAGTACTTC
TRBV5-1	NA	NA	TRBJ2-7	CASSLEPADFSYEQYF	TGCGCCAGCAGCTTGGAACCAGCGGATTTCTCCTACGAGCAGTACTTC
TRBV5-4	NA	NA	TRBJ2-7	CASSLGEPYEQYF	TGTGCCAGCAGCTTGGGGGAGCCCTACGAGCAGTACTTC
TRBV27	NA	NA	TRBJ1-4	CASSPAGVNEKLFF	TGTGCCAGCAGTCCTGCGGGGGTTAACGAAAAACTGTTTTTT
TRBV5-4	TRBD1	NA	TRBJ1-1	CASSQGQEGRTEAFF	TGTGCCAGCAGCCAAGGACAGGAGGGGAGAACTGAAGCTTTCTTT
TRBV5-4	NA	few	TRBJ1-6	CASSSRTEDSPLHF	TGTGCCAGCAGCAGTCGGACCGAGGATTCACCCCTCCACTTT